The 17 T cell receptor beta chains presented below share a single source sample, sequenced in a study of technical replicates of blood from a handful of donors. Some clones are missing from TCRdb's copy, which holds only in-frame ones; the method was immunoSEQ multiplex PCR. Of about 83,000 clones listed, around 90% are singletons. The sample was T cells isolated from PBMCs. All receptors derive from a human donor in good health.

The chain carries TRBV5-1 and TRBJ2-7; 11 bases agree with TRBD1. CDR1 SGHRS and CDR2 YFSETQ come from the germline V gene. CDR3 length: 14 amino acids. The ends lost 4 bases at V and 6 bases at J; junction bases unmatched: 6. CDR3 in amino acids: CASSPRTGGAEQYF. The CDR3, as DNA: TGCGCCAGCAGCCCCCGGACAGGGGGCGCCGAGCAGTACTTC. Variable domain in full (rest from reference TRBV5-1 and TRBJ2-7): KAGVTQTPRYLIKTRGQQVTLSCSPISGHRSVSWYQQTPGQGLQFLFEYFSETQRNKGNFPGRFSGRQFSNSRSEMNVSTLELGDSALYLCASSPRTGGAEQYFGPGTRLTVT.

V gene TRBV10-3 combines with J gene TRBJ2-7; 8 bases match TRBD2. The CDR3 length is 14 residues. Losses at the gene ends were 6 bases for V and 5 bases for J; bases not matched to a gene: 9. The germline V gene encodes CDR1 ENHRY and CDR2 SYGVKD. The CDR3 DNA is TGTGCCATCAGGGTCCGGGAGGGCCGGAACGAGCAGTACTTC. This gives the protein CAIRVREGRNEQYF.

This rearrangement joins TRBV30 to TRBJ1-4; D not certain. There are 10 residues in the CDR3. Trimming cost V 6 bases and J 4 bases, with 3 bases left between them. Germline V CDR1 and CDR2: GTSNPN, SVGIG (reference sequence). As DNA, the CDR3 is TGTGCCTGCCTTAATGAAAAACTGTTTTTT. It translates to CACLNEKLFF.

CDR3 sequence: CASSLEYSSGNTIYF. Here the CDR3 DNA reads TGTGCCAGCAGCTTGGAGTATAGCTCTGGAAACACCATATATTTT. The chain employs TRBV11-3 and TRBJ1-3; D gene unclear. Trimming left V 3 bases short and J 0 bases short, with 9 bases between. The germline V gene encodes CDR1 SGHNT and CDR2 YENEEA. The CDR3 spans 15 residues.

The chain carries TRBV7-6 and TRBJ2-1; TRBD1 matches at 11 bases. J gave up 9 bases and V 3 bases, and 4 bases lay outside the gene matches. The CDR3 runs to 14 residues. Germline-derived CDR1 and CDR2 are SGHVS and FNYEAQ. CDR3 amino acids: CASSFGQGATEQFF. The CDR3, as DNA: TGTGCCAGCAGCTTTGGACAGGGGGCCACTGAGCAGTTCTTC. The full variable domain, completed using reference TRBV7-6 and TRBJ2-1, is GAGVSQSPRYKVTKRGQDVALRCDPISGHVSLYWYRQALGQGPEFLTYFNYEAQQDKSGLPNDRFSAERPEGSISTLTIQRTEQRDSAMYRCASSFGQGATEQFFGPGTRLTVL.

The V call is TRBV10-1, the J call TRBJ2-2, with D perhaps matching TRBD2 (5 bases). V was shortened by 3 bases and J by 7 bases, with 15 bases between the two germline ends. This CDR3 has 15 amino acids. Germline assignment: CDR1 WNHNN and CDR2 SYGVQD (reference sequence). The CDR3 nucleotides are TGCGCCAGCAGTGAATGGGGATTTGAGGGCGGGGAGCTGTTTTTT. Residues: CASSEWGFEGGELFF.

The chain links TRBV21-1 to TRBJ2-7; the table's TRBD1 call for D was not verified on the DNA. TRBV21-1 is a pseudogene locus. CDR3 length: 15 amino acids. The DNA for the CDR3 is TGTGCCATCCACCCTTCTGGCAGGGAAATCTACGAGCAGTACTTC. Translation: CAIHPSGREIYEQYF.

The V and J genes are TRBV5-4 and TRBJ1-4, with D uncertain. Germline lookup yields CDR1 SGHNT and CDR2 YYREEE (reference sequence). V lost 0 bases, J lost 10 bases, and 16 bases lay in between. The CDR3 consists of 15 residues. CDR3 DNA sequence: TGTGCCAGCAGCTTGGAAGCTCAAGGAGACGGAAAACTGTTTTTT. Translation gives CASSLEAQGDGKLFF. Full variable domain (outside the CDR3, taken from reference TRBV5-4 and TRBJ1-4): ETGVTQSPTHLIKTRGQQVTLRCSSQSGHNTVSWYQQALGQGPQFIFQYYREEENGRGNFPPRFSGLQFPNYSSELNVNALELDDSALYLCASSLEAQGDGKLFFGSGTQLSVL.

This clone was counted once. This rearrangement joins TRBV11-2 to TRBJ1-1; the D is unclear. V was cut by 5 bases and J by 6 bases, with 13 bases left in between. The germline gives CDR1 SGHAT, CDR2 FQNNGV. The CDR3 totals 13 residues. For the CDR3, the DNA is TGTGCCAGCAGCCCCGACGCGCGGCCTGAAGCTTTCTTT. It translates to CASSPDARPEAFF.

This rearrangement joins TRBV12-5 to TRBJ1-6, with D possibly matching TRBD1 (6 bases). The CDR3 sequence is 16 residues long. Germline CDR1 reads LGHNT; CDR2 reads FRNRAP. Trimming stripped 7 bases from V and 0 bases from J, with 13 bases between. The DNA of the CDR3 is TGTGCTAGTGCAGCGGACAGTAGCTCCTATAATTCACCCCTCCACTTT. This codes for CASAADSSSYNSPLHF.

The rearrangement uses TRBV28 and TRBJ2-5; 8 bases line up with TRBD2. From germline, CDR1 is MDHEN and CDR2 SYDVKM. Trimming took 3 bases from V and 8 from J; bases not matched to a gene: 17. The CDR3 contains 17 residues. CDR3 loop: CASSFLAGGELFGTQYF. As DNA, the CDR3 is TGTGCCAGCAGTTTTCTGGCGGGAGGAGAGCTTTTTGGAACCCAGTACTTC.

This rearrangement joins TRBV14 to TRBJ2-4, with 8 bases matching TRBD1. The CDR3 length is 16 residues. Germline V lookup: CDR1 SGHDN, CDR2 FVKESK. V lost 4 bases and J lost 6; bases outside the gene matches: 11. The CDR3 region is CASSRPGGSGVNIQYF. The CDR3 nucleotides are TGTGCCAGCAGCCGCCCAGGGGGCTCAGGGGTAAACATTCAGTACTTC. Filled out from reference TRBV14 and TRBJ2-4, the complete variable domain reads EAGVTQFPSHSVIEKGQTVTLRCDPISGHDNLYWYRRVMGKEIKFLLHFVKESKQDESGMPNNRFLAERTGGTYSTLKVQPAELEDSGVYFCASSRPGGSGVNIQYFGAGTRLSVL.

There are a few counts of this clone. The CDR3 sequence: CASSQGQGGYGYTF. CDR3 in DNA: TGCGCCAGCAGCCAAGGACAGGGTGGCTATGGCTACACCTTC. This chain uses TRBV4-1 with TRBJ1-2; 7 bases are a match to TRBD1. Germline CDR1 MGHRA, CDR2 YSYEKL. This CDR3 contains 14 residues. V was pared by 1 base and J by 4 bases, with 3 bases of the junction left unmatched.

The chain carries TRBV6-5 and TRBJ1-1, with 8 bases that match TRBD1. The V segment lost 5 bases and the J segment 7 bases; nucleotides outside the gene matches: 3. This CDR3 is built from 12 residues. CDR1 MNHEY and CDR2 SVGAGI come from the germline V gene. The CDR3 DNA reads as TGTGCCAGCAGTCCGACAGGGGTTGAAGCTTTCTTT. It yields the protein CASSPTGVEAFF.

V is TRBV19 and J is TRBJ2-7; no firm D call. Looked up from germline, CDR1 is LNHDA and CDR2 is SQIVND (reference sequence). V lost 5 bases and J lost 6, with 17 bases in between. The CDR3 is 14 amino acids. As DNA, the CDR3 is TGTGCCAGTAGTTTCGGAGTCCTCAGTGGCGAGCAGTACTTC. This sequence encodes CASSFGVLSGEQYF.

V gene TRBV5-1 combines with J gene TRBJ1-2; the D is unclear. The length of the CDR3 is 14 residues. V was clipped by 1 base and J by 0 bases, with 7 bases between them. Germline lookup yields CDR1 SGHRS and CDR2 YFSETQ. The CDR3 DNA reads TGCGCCAGCAGCTTGACGGGAGCTAACTATGGCTACACCTTC. Its protein product is CASSLTGANYGYTF.

This sequence joins TRBV28 and TRBJ1-1; D might be TRBD1 (5 bases). Trimming took 10 bases from V and 1 from J, leaving 10 bases between them. The germline CDR1 and CDR2 sequences are MDHEN and SYDVKM. CDR3 length equals 12 residues. In DNA form, the CDR3 reads TGTGCCATCCAAGACAGGAACACTGAAGCTTTCTTT. Translating it yields CAIQDRNTEAFF.